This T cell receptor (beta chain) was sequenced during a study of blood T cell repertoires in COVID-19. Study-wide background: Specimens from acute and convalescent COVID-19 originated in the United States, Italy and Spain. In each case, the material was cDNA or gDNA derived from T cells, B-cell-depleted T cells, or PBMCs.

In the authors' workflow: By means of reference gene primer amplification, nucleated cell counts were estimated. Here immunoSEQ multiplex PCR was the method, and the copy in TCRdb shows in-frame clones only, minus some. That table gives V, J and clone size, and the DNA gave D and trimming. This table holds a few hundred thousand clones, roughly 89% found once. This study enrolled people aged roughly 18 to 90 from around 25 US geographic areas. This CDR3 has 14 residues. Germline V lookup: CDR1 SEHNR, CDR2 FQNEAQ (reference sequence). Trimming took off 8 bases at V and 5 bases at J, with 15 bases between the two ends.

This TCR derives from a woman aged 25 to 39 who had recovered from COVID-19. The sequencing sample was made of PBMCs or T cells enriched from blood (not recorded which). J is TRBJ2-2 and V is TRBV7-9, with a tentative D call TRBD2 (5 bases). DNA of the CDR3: TGTGCCAGCGGGAATAGCGAGTTAACCGGGGAGCTGTTTTTT. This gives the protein CASGNSELTGELFF.